The 5 T cell receptor beta chains below were found in one sample sequenced in a study of T cell responses to AZD1222 COVID-19 vaccine (dated by TCRdb to the early 2020s). The sample's time point label, decoded: baseline before first vaccination. Library construction relied on the immunoSEQ multiplex PCR assay. Drawn from immuneACCESS, this table holds only the in-frame rearrangements with V and J called that TCRdb kept. Clones are partly lost; checked studies trace under half to an unresolved V gene and leave the rest unexplained. This sample has some 120,000 clones in its table, and just over 85% of those were observed once. The top ten clonotypes cover about 10% of the sample. Sequenced material: peripheral blood, taken on day 0 of AZD1222 vaccination. The receptors here all came from an adult in good health.

V is TRBV11-1 and J is TRBJ2-5; D possibly corresponds to TRBD1 (6 bases). CDR3 length equals 13 residues. V lost 3 bases to trimming and J lost 4 bases, with 9 bases between them. Germline assignment: CDR1 SGHAT and CDR2 FQDESV (reference sequence). DNA for the CDR3: TGTGCCAGCAGCTTCTCAGGGGCAGAGACCCAGTACTTC. Protein product: CASSFSGAETQYF.

A single count supports this clone. The rearrangement joins TRBV5-1 to TRBJ1-1; D call uncertain. Trimming stripped 0 bases from V and 1 base from J, with 4 bases between. Germline assignment: CDR1 SGHRS and CDR2 YFSETQ. The CDR3 runs 13 residues. DNA for the CDR3: TGCGCCAGCAGCTTGGACCAGAACACTGAAGCTTTCTTT. It codes for CASSLDQNTEAFF.

The genes are TRBV2 and TRBJ2-2; a weak D match, TRBD1 (5 bases). The CDR3 runs 17 residues. Per the germline V gene, CDR1 is SNHLY and CDR2 is FYNNEI. The V and J ends lost 6 bases and 2 bases respectively, with 19 bases between them. The CDR3 sequence: CASSVPQEPRNTGELFF. The CDR3 DNA reads TGTGCCAGCAGCGTCCCACAGGAGCCTCGAAACACCGGGGAGCTGTTTTTT. Looking up the rest from reference TRBV2 and TRBJ2-2 gives the full variable domain: EPEVTQTPSHQVTQMGQEVILRCVPISNHLYFYWYRQILGQKVEFLVSFYNNEISEKSEIFDDQFSVERPDGSNFTLKIRSTKLEDSAMYFCASSVPQEPRNTGELFFGEGSRLTVL.

This clone was counted between two and nine times. V and J are TRBV19 and TRBJ1-5; weak D call: TRBD1 (5 bases). The length of the CDR3 is 13 residues. CDR1 and CDR2 (germline): LNHDA, SQIVND (reference sequence). V was shortened by 5 bases and J by 5 bases, with 10 bases between the two germline ends. As DNA, the CDR3 is TGTGCCAGTAGTCTTATACAGGATCAGCCCCAGCATTTT. This gives the protein CASSLIQDQPQHF.

This clone is a singleton in its sample. As DNA, the CDR3 is TGCGCCAGCAGCTTGGTGGGACCTGAAGCTTTCTTT. It encodes CASSLVGPEAFF. The chain couples TRBV5-1 to TRBJ1-1; tentatively, D is TRBD1 (5 bases). This CDR3 is 12 amino acids long. CDR1 and CDR2 from the germline V gene are SGHRS and YFSETQ. Trimming stripped 0 bases from V and 6 bases from J, with 6 bases between.